Given below is one T cell receptor (beta chain) in context. What it binds is not known. As to time point: persistent/refractory GD, antithyroid drugs over 5 years with positive TRAb. Researchers made the TCR library from RNA that was extracted from PBMCs. HTBI primers from iRepertoire and Arm-PCR of CDR3 regions yielded the TCR beta libraries. In the study's own analysis: Throughout the samples, researchers identified roughly 59 TRBV and 14 TRBJ segments. TCRdb processed the multiplex PCR reads anew with MiXCR; each CDR3 protein has one entry. None of the V and J calls come from the authors' own analysis; TCRdb made them. The data hold approximately 470,000 distinct CDR3 sequences, with more than 20% observed a single time. The CDR3 extends over 16 amino acids. Unmatched junction bases numbered 4, after V lost 6 bases and J lost 1 base. In germline, CDR1 is KGHSH, CDR2 LQKENI. This specimen comes from a study of regulatory T cells in long-lasting Graves disease. Study-level findings and limits: TRBV28, TRBJ1-2 and TRBJ2-5 were segments that persistent disease favored. Persistent Graves' patients showed less TCR diversity than newly diagnosed ones.

This receptor was identified in a female donor with Graves disease. Source: peripheral blood mononuclear cells (PBMCs), taken when the disease was refractory, from a patient treated with antithyroid drugs. The chain combines TRBV18 with TRBJ2-1; 12 bases fit TRBD2. CDR3 in amino acids: CASSRLAGESYNEQFF. CDR3 nucleotide sequence: TGTGCCAGCTCTCGACTAGCGGGAGAGTCCTACAATGAGCAGTTCTTC.